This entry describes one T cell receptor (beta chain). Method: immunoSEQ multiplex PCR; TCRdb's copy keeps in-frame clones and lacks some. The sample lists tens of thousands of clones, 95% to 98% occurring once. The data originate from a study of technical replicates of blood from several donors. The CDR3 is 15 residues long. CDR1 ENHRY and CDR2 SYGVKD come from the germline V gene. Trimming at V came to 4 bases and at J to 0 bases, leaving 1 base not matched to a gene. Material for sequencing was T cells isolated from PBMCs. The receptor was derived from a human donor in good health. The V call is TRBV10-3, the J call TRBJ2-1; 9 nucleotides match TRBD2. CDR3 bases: TGTGCCATCAGTGTTAGCGGGAGCTCCTACAATGAGCAGTTCTTC. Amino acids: CAISVSGSSYNEQFF.